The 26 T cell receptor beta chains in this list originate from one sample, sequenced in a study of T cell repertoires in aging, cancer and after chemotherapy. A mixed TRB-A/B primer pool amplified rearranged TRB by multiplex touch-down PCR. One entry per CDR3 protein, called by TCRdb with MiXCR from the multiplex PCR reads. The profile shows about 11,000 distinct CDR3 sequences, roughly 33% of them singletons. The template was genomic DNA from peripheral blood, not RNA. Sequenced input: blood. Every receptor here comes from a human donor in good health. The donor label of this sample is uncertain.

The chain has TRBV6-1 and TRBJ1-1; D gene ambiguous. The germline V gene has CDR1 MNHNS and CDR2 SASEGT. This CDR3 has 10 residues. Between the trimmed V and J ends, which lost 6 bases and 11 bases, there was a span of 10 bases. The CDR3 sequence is CASREGNAFF. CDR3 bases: TGTGCCAGCAGGGAGGGAAACGCTTTCTTT.

In DNA form, the CDR3 reads TGTGCCTGGAGTGTAGTTGGGGGGCTCCATCAGCCCCAGCATTTT. Residues: CAWSVVGGLHQPQHF. J is TRBJ1-5 and V is TRBV30, with a weak D call TRBD1 (6 bases). Germline CDR1 reads GTSNPN; CDR2 reads SVGIG (reference sequence). V dropped 0 bases and J dropped 5 bases, with 14 bases sitting between them. The CDR3 is 15 residues long.

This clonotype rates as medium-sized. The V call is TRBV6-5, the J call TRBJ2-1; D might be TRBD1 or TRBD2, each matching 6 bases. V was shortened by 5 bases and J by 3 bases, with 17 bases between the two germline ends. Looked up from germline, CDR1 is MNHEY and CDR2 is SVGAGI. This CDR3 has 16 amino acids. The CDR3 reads CASSPPSGGGYNEQFF. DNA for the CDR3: TGTGCCAGCAGTCCTCCCTCTGGAGGGGGCTACAATGAGCAGTTCTTC.

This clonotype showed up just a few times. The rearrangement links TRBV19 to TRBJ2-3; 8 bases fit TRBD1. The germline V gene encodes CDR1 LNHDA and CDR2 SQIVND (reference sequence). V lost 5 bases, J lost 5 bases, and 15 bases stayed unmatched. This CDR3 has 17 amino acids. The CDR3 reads CASSLLPGGAGVDTQYF. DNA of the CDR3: TGTGCCAGTAGTCTGCTTCCAGGGGGCGCAGGGGTAGATACGCAGTATTTT.

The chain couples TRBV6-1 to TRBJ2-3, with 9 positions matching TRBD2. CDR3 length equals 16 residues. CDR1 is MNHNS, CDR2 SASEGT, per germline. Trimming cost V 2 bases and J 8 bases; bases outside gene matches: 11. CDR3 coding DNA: TGTGCCAGCAGTGAATCCAGGCGGGGGGGCGTGGGTACGCAGTATTTT. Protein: CASSESRRGGVGTQYF.

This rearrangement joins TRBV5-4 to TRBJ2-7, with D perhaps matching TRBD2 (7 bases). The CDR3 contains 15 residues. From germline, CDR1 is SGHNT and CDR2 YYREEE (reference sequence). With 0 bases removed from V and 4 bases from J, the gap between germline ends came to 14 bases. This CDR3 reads CASSLGQGTIYEQYF. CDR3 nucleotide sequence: TGTGCCAGCAGCTTGGGGCAGGGGACTATATACGAGCAGTACTTC.

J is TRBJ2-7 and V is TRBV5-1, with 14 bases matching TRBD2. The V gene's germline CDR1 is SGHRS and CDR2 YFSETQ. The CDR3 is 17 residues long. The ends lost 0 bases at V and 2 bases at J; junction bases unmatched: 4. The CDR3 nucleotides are TGCGCCAGCAGCTTGGGGACTAGCGGGGGGCCGCCCTACGAGCAGTACTTC. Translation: CASSLGTSGGPPYEQYF.

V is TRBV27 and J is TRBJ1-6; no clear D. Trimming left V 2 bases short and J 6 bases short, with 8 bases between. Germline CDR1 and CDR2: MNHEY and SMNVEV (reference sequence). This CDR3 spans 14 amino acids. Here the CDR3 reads CASSLVRFNSPLHF. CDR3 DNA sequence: TGTGCCAGCAGTTTAGTACGGTTTAATTCACCCCTCCACTTT.

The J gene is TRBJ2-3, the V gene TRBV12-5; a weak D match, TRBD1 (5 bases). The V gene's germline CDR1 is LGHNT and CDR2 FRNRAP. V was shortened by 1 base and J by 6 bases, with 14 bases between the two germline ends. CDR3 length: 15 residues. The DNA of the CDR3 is TGTGCTAGTGGTTTGGCCCCTCCCCAGGGTGATACGCAGTATTTT. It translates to CASGLAPPQGDTQYF.

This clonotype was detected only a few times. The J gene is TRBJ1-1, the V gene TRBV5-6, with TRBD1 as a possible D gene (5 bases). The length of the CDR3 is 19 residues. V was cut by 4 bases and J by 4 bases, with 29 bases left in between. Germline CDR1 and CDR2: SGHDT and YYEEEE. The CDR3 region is CASSRPGGFMGLVGTEAFF. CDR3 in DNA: TGTGCCAGCAGCAGACCTGGGGGATTTATGGGACTTGTGGGCACTGAAGCTTTCTTT.

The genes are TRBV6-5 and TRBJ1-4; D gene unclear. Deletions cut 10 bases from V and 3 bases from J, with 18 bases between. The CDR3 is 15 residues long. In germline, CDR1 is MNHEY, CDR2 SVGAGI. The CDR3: CATTLGITANEKLFF. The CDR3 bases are TGTGCCACCACGTTGGGGATCACAGCTAATGAAAAACTGTTTTTT.

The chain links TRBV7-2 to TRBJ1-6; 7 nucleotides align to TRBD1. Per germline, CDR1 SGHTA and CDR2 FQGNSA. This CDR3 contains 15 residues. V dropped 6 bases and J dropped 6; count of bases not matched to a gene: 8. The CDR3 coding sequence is TGTGCCAGCAGTCCAGGGGGGGGACCTAATTCACCCCTCCACTTT. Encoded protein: CASSPGGGPNSPLHF.

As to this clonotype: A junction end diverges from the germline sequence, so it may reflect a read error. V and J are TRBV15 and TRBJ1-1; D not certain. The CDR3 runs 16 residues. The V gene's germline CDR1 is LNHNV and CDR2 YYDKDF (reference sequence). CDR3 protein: CVTSRETSGVLTEAFF. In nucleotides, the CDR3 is TGTGTCACCAGCAGAGAGACTAGTGGGGTTTTGACTGAAGCTTTCTTT.

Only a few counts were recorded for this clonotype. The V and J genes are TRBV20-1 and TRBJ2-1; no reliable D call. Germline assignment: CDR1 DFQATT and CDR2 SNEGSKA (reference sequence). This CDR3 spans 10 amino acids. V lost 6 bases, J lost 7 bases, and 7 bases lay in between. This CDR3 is CSAERNEQFF. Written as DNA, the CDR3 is TGCAGTGCAGAACGGAATGAGCAGTTCTTC.

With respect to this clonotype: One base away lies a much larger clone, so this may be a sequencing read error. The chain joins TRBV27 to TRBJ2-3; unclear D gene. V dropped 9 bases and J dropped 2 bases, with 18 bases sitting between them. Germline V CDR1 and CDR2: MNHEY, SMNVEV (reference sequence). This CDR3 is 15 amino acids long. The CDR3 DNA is TGTGCCAGGATTAGCTTTGGATTGGACACAGATACGCAGTATTTT. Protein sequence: CARISFGLDTDTQYF.

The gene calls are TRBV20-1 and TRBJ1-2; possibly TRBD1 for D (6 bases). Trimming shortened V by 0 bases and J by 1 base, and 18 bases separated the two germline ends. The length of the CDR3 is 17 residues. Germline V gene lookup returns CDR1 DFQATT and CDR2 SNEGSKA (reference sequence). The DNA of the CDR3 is TGCAGTGCTAGAGATCGGGGGGGCCACACGTTTAACTATGGCTACACCTTC. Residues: CSARDRGGHTFNYGYTF.

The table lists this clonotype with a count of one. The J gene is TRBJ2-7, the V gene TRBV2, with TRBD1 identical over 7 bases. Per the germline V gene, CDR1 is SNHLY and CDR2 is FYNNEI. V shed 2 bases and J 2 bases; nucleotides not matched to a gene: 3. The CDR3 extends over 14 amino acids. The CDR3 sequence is CASSEQGETYEQYF. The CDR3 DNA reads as TGTGCCAGCAGTGAACAGGGGGAAACCTACGAGCAGTACTTC.

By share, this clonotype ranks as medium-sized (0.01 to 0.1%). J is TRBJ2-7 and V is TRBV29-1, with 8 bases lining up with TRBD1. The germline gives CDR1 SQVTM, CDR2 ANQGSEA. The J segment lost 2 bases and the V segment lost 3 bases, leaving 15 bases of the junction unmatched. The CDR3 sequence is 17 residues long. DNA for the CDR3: TGCAGCGTTGATGTCCTTCCTTTGACAGGGGAGGCCTACGAGCAGTACTTC. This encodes CSVDVLPLTGEAYEQYF.

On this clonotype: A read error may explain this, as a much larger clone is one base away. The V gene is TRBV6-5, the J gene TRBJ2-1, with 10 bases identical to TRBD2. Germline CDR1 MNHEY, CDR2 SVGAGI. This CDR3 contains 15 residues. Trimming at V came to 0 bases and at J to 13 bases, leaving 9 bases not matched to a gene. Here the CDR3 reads CASSYSSGGAETQFF. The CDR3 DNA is TGTGCCAGCAGTTACTCGAGCGGGGGGGCCGAGACCCAGTTCTTC.

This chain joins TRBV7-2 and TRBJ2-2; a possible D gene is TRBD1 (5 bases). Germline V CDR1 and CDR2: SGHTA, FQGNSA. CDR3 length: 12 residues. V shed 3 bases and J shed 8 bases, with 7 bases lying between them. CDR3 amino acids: CASSFRTGELFF. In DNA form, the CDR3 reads TGTGCCAGCAGCTTTCGGACAGGGGAGCTGTTTTTT.

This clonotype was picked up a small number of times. The CDR3 coding sequence is TGCAGTGCACATACTAGCGGGGGGGCTCACGACAATGAGCAGTTCTTC. Its translation is CSAHTSGGAHDNEQFF. J is TRBJ2-1 and V is TRBV20-1, with 13 bases matching TRBD2. Trimming at V came to 6 bases and at J to 5 bases, leaving 10 bases not matched to a gene. The CDR3 covers 16 residues. The germline CDR1 and CDR2 sequences are DFQATT and SNEGSKA (reference sequence).

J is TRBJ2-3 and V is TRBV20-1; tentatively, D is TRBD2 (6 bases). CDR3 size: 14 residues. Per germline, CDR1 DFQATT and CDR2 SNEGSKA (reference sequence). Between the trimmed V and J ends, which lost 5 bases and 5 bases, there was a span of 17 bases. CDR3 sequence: CSARDSSTIDTQYF. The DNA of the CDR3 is TGCAGTGCTCGGGACTCGTCGACCATAGATACGCAGTATTTT.

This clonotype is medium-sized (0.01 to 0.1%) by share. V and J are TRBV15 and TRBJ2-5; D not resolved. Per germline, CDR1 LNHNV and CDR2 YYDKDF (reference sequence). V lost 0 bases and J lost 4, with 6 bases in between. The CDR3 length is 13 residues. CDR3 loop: CATSRDPGETQYF. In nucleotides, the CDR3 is TGTGCCACCAGCAGAGATCCTGGAGAGACCCAGTACTTC.

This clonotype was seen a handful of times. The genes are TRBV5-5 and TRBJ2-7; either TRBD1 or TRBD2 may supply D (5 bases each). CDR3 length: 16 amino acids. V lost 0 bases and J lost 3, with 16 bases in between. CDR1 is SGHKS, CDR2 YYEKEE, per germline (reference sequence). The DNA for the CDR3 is TGTGCCAGCAGCTTGGTTATCGGGACGGGGTACTACGAGCAGTACTTC. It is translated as CASSLVIGTGYYEQYF.

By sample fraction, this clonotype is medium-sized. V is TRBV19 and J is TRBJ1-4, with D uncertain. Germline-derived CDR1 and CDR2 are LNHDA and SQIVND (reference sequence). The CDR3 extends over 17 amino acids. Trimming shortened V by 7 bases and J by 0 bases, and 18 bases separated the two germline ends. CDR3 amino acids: CASKLIGSGATNEKLFF. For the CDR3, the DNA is TGTGCCAGTAAACTCATAGGATCAGGCGCAACTAATGAAAAACTGTTTTTT. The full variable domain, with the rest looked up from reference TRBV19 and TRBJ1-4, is DGGITQSPKYLFRKEGQNVTLSCEQNLNHDAMYWYRQDPGQGLRLIYYSQIVNDFQKGDIAEGYSVSREKKESFPLTVTSAQKNPTAFYLCASKLIGSGATNEKLFFGSGTQLSVL.

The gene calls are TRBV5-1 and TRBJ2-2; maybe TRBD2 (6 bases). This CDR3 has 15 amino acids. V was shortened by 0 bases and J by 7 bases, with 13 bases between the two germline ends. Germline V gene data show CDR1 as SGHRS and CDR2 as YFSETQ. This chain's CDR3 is CASSLVVGGSGELFF. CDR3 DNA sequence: TGCGCCAGCAGCTTGGTTGTGGGAGGAAGCGGGGAGCTGTTTTTT.